The 2 T cell receptor beta chains below come from one sample, sequenced in a study of shared clonotypes between healthy human individuals. The table came from immunoSEQ multiplex PCR; TCRdb's copy has only in-frame clones and leaves some out. Of fewer than 3 million clones in the sample, just under 95% were seen once. The sequenced material came from naive CD4+ T cells from PBMCs. Subset in this sample: CD45RA+ positively selected. The receptors derive from a man younger than 35 in good health. Some clones in this sample may be carry-over from other donors' samples.

The count of this clone is one. This chain uses TRBV5-8 with TRBJ2-7, with a possible D match to TRBD1 (5 bases). CDR1 is SGHTS and CDR2 is YDEGEE in the germline V gene. V gave up 1 base and J gave up 1 base, with 12 bases separating them. The CDR3 spans 15 residues. This chain's CDR3 is CASSLRWAGSYEQYF. For the CDR3, the DNA is TGTGCCAGCAGCTTGAGGTGGGCAGGGTCCTACGAGCAGTACTTC. Variable domain in full (rest from reference TRBV5-8 and TRBJ2-7): EAGVTQSPTHLIKTRGQQATLRCSPISGHTSVYWYQQALGLGLQFLLWYDEGEERNRGNFPPRFSGRQFPNYSSELNVNALELEDSALYLCASSLRWAGSYEQYFGPGTRLTVT.

This chain joins TRBV7-9 and TRBJ2-1; D is perhaps TRBD1 (5 bases). CDR1 and CDR2 (germline): SEHNR, FQNEAQ (reference sequence). Trimming took off 8 bases at V and 7 bases at J, with 9 bases between the two ends. This CDR3 has 11 residues. The DNA of the CDR3 is TGTGCCAGCGGCAGGGCTAATGAGCAGTTCTTC. This gives the protein CASGRANEQFF.